This T cell receptor beta chain was retrieved from a study of post-analysis software for immune sequencing data (dated by TCRdb to the mid-2010s). About the investigation overall: Relapsing-remitting, secondary progressive and progressive-relapsing multiple sclerosis were recorded as disease courses, and subtype annotation was lacking for some patients. The multiple sclerosis patient repertoires were compared with approximately 11 previously published healthy control repertoires from donors aged 6 to 25 years. A subset of samples was prepared in parallel using single-end sample barcoding, then pooled and co-amplified after Illumina adapter ligation. General findings and caveats noted by the study authors: Normalized Chao1 diversity was significantly lower in multiple sclerosis patients than controls, suggesting substantial peripheral T-cell clonal expansion. The multiple sclerosis patient group was slightly younger than the control group. Direct clustering with F measure showed strong co-clustering of samples prepared in the same batch, prompting a batch-effect correction.

The library was prepared using PCR. Sequencing was carried out with an Illumina HiSeq 2500. Unique molecular identifiers were incorporated into TCR beta cDNA libraries to reduce PCR and sequencing biases. Roughly 500,000 cDNA molecules were obtained per 1 to 10 million input T cells, so each molecule approximated one T cell. The patient libraries were prepared and sequenced with the same protocol used for the earlier healthy control dataset. Samples belonging to the same batch were prepared together, multiplexed and sequenced on a shared HiSeq lane. Per the source publication's procedure: Raw barcoded reads were processed with MIGEC, discarding single-read molecular identifier groups before consensus assembly and CDR3 extraction. VDJtools was used for post-analysis of the clonotype tables, with diversity normalized by down-sampling every dataset to the smallest sample size. To correct batch-related cross-sample contamination, repertoire overlap clustering matched CDR3 amino acid sequences but not nucleotide sequences. TCRdb itself trimmed the public reads at Q25 with fastp, ran MiXCR and retained productive beta chains. When rows share a CDR3 protein, they turn into one entry using the most common DNA and genes. Clone size and V and J calls follow TCRdb, not the original study. The sample table shows roughly 600,000 distinct CDR3 sequences, and about 40% are seen once. The top ten hold more than 1.5% of the sample.

TCR beta repertoires were profiled from peripheral blood of over 10 young patients with multiple sclerosis to demonstrate the VDJtools post-analysis software. Multiple sclerosis patients were children and adolescents aged about 6 to 16 years. About this clonotype: Its specific antigen is unknown. No quality values exist for individual bases; no much larger clone is one base distant.

This sequence was found in a girl aged 10 to 17 with multiple sclerosis. The material sequenced was blood.

The CDR3 sequence is CATSDSHQPYGYTF. In nucleotide form, the sequence is TGTGCCACCAGTGATTCCCATCAGCCCTATGGCTACACCTTC. The V and J genes are TRBV24-1 and TRBJ1-2; the D gene lacks a confident call. Sequences KGHDR (CDR1) and SFDVKD (CDR2) are obtained from the germline V gene. V is shortened by 2 bases, J by 4 bases, and the region joining them spans 10 bases. Counted from cysteine to phenylalanine, this CDR3 has 14 amino acids. The only DNA kept is the CDR3, 42 bases in frame from the first base.